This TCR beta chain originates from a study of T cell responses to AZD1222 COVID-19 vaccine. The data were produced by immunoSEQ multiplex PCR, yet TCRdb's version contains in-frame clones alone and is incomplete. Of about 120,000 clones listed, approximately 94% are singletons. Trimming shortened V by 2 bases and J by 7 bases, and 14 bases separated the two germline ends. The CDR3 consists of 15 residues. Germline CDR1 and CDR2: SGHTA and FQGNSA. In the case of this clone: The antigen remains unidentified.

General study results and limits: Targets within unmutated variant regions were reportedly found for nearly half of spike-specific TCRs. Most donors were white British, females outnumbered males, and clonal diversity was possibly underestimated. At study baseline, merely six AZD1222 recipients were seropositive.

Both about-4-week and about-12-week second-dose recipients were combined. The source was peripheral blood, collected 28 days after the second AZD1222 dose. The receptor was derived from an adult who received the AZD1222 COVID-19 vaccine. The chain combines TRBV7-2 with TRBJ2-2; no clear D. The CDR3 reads CASSLTRAVNGELFF. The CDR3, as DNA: TGTGCCAGCAGCTTAACACGGGCGGTAAACGGGGAGCTGTTTTTT.